The 13 T cell receptor beta chains given below trace back to one sample, sequenced in a study of blood T cell repertoires in COVID-19. Sequenced by immunoSEQ multiplex PCR; TCRdb stores in-frame clones only, minus some. Of some 190,000 clones listed, approximately 84% are singletons. The sample was PBMCs or T cells enriched from blood (not recorded which). The receptor source for this set is a woman aged 25 to 39 who had recovered from COVID-19.

This sequence joins TRBV30 and TRBJ1-3, with a possible D match to TRBD1 (5 bases). V was shortened by 3 bases and J by 7 bases, with 13 bases between the two germline ends. The CDR3 has 13 amino acids. CDR1 is GTSNPN and CDR2 is SVGIG in the germline V gene (reference sequence). CDR3 bases: TGTGCCTGGAGCCATCGTAGGGGTAACACCATATATTTT. Residues: CAWSHRRGNTIYF.

The chain links TRBV27 to TRBJ1-1; 7 nucleotides agree with TRBD1. Trimming at V came to 2 bases and at J to 4 bases, leaving 7 bases not matched to a gene. The CDR3 runs 15 residues. CDR1 is MNHEY, CDR2 SMNVEV, per germline (reference sequence). CDR3 nucleotides: TGTGCCAGCAGTTTAGTAGGGGGCGAGGGCACTGAAGCTTTCTTT. It specifies CASSLVGGEGTEAFF.

V usage is TRBV29-1 and J usage is TRBJ2-3; D remains unclear. The CDR3 totals 12 residues. Trimming took off 7 bases at V and 0 bases at J, with 8 bases between the two ends. Germline V gene lookup returns CDR1 SQVTM and CDR2 ANQGSEA. DNA of the CDR3: TGCAGCGCTGGGCTGAGCACAGATACGCAGTATTTT. Its translation is CSAGLSTDTQYF.

The chain uses TRBV27 and TRBJ2-1, with TRBD2 identical over 13 bases. This CDR3 has 15 residues. CDR1 and CDR2 (germline): MNHEY, SMNVEV (reference sequence). Unmatched junction bases numbered 1, after V lost 2 bases and J lost 6 bases. In DNA form, the CDR3 reads TGTGCCAGCAGTTTAAGGACTAGCGGGAGCAATGAGCAGTTCTTC. Translated, it gives CASSLRTSGSNEQFF.

The V call is TRBV5-1, the J call TRBJ1-1; D not certain. The V end lost 4 bases, the J end lost 4 bases, and 17 bases lay between the germline ends. Looked up from germline, CDR1 is SGHRS and CDR2 is YFSETQ. The CDR3 contains 15 residues. The CDR3 here is CASSLGSPPPTEAFF. The CDR3 DNA reads as TGCGCCAGCAGCCTAGGGAGCCCTCCGCCCACTGAAGCTTTCTTT.

The chain has TRBV30 and TRBJ2-7, with TRBD2 matching 10 bases. This CDR3 comprises 18 residues. Germline CDR1 and CDR2: GTSNPN and SVGIG (reference sequence). Trimming removed 2 bases from V and 5 bases from J; junction bases left unmatched: 18. CDR3 sequence reads: CAWSSDNGASGSIDEQYF. As DNA, the CDR3 is TGTGCCTGGAGTTCTGACAACGGGGCTAGCGGGAGCATAGACGAGCAGTACTTC.

This chain links TRBV28 with TRBJ1-6; a weak D match, TRBD1 (6 bases). Trimming took off 6 bases at V and 3 bases at J, with 15 bases between the two ends. Germline assignment: CDR1 MDHEN and CDR2 SYDVKM. This CDR3 is built from 16 residues. The CDR3 region has the DNA TGTGCCAGCAGCTCACAGGGATCCCACTATAATTCACCCCTCCACTTT. The encoded protein is CASSSQGSHYNSPLHF.

This chain joins TRBV6-2 or TRBV6-3 and TRBJ2-7; no clear D. The V end was cut by 2 bases, the J end by 2 bases, with 10 bases between. The CDR3 sequence is 14 residues long. The V gene's germline CDR1 is MNHEY and CDR2 SVGEGT. This CDR3 reads CASSYQPGTYEQYV. The CDR3 coding sequence is TGTGCCAGCAGTTACCAGCCAGGCACCTACGAGCAGTACGTC.

This chain links TRBV27 with TRBJ2-7; possible D gene TRBD1, 6 bases. Trimming took off 0 bases at V and 6 bases at J, with 12 bases between the two ends. The CDR3 is 14 residues long. The germline V gene encodes CDR1 MNHEY and CDR2 SMNVEV (reference sequence). The DNA of the CDR3 is TGTGCCAGCAGTTTATCGAAAGGGGGTCTCGAGCAGTACTTC. Protein sequence: CASSLSKGGLEQYF.

The CDR3 DNA reads as TGTGCCACCAGCAGAGGGGGACTCGCCCAGCAGTATTTT. The encoded protein is CATSRGGLAQQYF. The chain recombines TRBV15 with TRBJ2-3; TRBD2 is a possible D gene (6 bases). The germline V gene encodes CDR1 LNHNV and CDR2 YYDKDF (reference sequence). The CDR3 sequence is 13 residues long. V was clipped by 1 base and J by 11 bases, with 13 bases between them.

The J gene is TRBJ1-6, the V gene TRBV5-1, with 7 bases aligning to TRBD1. V shed 0 bases, J shed 9 bases, and the junction held 9 bases outside the gene matches. CDR1 SGHRS and CDR2 YFSETQ come from the germline V gene. This CDR3 has 16 amino acids. The CDR3 nucleotides are TGCGCCAGCAGCTTGGAAACAGGGGTAGTCCGTTCACCCCTCCACTTT. This translates into CASSLETGVVRSPLHF.

The chain combines TRBV7-2 with TRBJ2-4; 15 bases are shared with TRBD2. J gave up 5 bases and V 5 bases, and 4 bases lay outside the gene matches. Looked up from germline, CDR1 is SGHTA and CDR2 is FQGNSA. This CDR3 is 16 amino acids long. The CDR3 DNA reads TGTGCCAGCAGCGGACTAGCGGGAGGGCCGCAAAACATTCAGTACTTC. It translates to CASSGLAGGPQNIQYF.

This rearrangement joins TRBV18 to TRBJ2-6; 7 bases match TRBD1. Germline lookup yields CDR1 KGHSH and CDR2 LQKENI. The J segment lost 2 bases and the V segment lost 6 bases, leaving 4 bases of the junction unmatched. The CDR3 has 15 residues. The CDR3 spells CASSSTGTGANVLTF. CDR3 coding DNA: TGTGCCAGCTCGTCGACAGGGACTGGGGCCAACGTCCTGACTTTC.